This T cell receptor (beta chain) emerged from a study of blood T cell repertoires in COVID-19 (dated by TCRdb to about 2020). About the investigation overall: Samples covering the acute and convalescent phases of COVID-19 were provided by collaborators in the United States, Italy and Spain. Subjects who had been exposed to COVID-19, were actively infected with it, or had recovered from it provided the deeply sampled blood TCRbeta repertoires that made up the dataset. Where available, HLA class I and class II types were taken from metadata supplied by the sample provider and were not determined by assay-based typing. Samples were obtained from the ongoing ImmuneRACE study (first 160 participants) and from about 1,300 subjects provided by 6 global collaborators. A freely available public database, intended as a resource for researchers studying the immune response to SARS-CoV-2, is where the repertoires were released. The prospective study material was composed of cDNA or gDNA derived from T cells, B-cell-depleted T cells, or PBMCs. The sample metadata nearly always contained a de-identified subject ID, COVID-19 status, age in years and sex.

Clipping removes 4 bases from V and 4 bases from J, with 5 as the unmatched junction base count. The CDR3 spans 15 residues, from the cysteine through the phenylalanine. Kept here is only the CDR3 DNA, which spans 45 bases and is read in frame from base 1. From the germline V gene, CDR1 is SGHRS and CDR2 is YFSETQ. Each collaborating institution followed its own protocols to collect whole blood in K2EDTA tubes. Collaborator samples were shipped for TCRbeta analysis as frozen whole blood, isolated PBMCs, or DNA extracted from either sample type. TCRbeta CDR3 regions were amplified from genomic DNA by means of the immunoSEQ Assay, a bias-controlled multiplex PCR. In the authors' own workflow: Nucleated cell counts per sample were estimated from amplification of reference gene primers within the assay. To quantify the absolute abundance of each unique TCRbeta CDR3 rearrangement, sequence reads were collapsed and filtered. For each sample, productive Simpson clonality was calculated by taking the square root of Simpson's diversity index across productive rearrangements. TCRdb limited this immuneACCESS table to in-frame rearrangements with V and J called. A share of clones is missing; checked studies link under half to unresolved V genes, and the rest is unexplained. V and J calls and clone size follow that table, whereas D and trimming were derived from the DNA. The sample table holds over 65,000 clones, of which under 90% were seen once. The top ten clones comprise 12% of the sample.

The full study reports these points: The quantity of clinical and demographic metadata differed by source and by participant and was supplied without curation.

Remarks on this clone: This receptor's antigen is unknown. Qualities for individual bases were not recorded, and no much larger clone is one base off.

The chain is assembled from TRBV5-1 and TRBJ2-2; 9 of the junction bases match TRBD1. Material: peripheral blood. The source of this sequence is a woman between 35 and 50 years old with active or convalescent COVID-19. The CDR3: CASSGGTGRTGELFF. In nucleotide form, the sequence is TGCGCCAGCAGCGGCGGGACAGGGCGCACCGGGGAGCTGTTTTTT.